The 10 T cell receptor beta chains below come from one sample, sequenced in a study of blood T cell repertoires in COVID-19. Sequencing was performed with immunoSEQ multiplex PCR; in TCRdb, only in-frame clones are kept and a portion is missing. The sample holds about 260,000 clones, 85% to 90% seen once. Sequencing input: peripheral blood. These TCRs come from a middle-aged woman with acute or convalescent COVID-19.

The genes are TRBV19 and TRBJ1-4; TRBD1 is a possible D gene (6 bases). Germline V gene sequence: CDR1 LNHDA, CDR2 SQIVND (reference sequence). The CDR3 is 16 amino acids. The V end was cut by 4 bases, the J end by 7 bases, with 19 bases between. The CDR3 nucleotides are TGTGCCAGTAGTAACTACAGGGAGGGGATGGGTGAAAAACTGTTTTTT. Translating it yields CASSNYREGMGEKLFF.

The chain is built from TRBV3-1 (or the pseudogene TRBV3-2) and TRBJ2-5, with 9 nucleotides matching TRBD1. CDR3 length equals 16 residues. The germline V gene encodes CDR1 LGHDT and CDR2 YNNKEL (reference sequence). Trimming at V came to 2 bases and at J to 5 bases, leaving 9 bases not matched to a gene. CDR3 sequence: CASSQSTGGPLETQYF. In DNA, the CDR3 is TGTGCCAGCAGCCAAAGCACAGGGGGCCCGTTGGAGACCCAGTACTTC.

The CDR3 region is CASSPGQGGTEAFF. The DNA of the CDR3 is TGTGCCAGCAGTCCGGGACAGGGGGGCACTGAAGCTTTCTTT. The chain uses TRBV6-6 and TRBJ1-1; 11 bases agree with TRBD1. V lost 5 bases to trimming and J lost 4 bases; unmatched junction nucleotides: 3. CDR3 size: 14 residues. CDR1 is MNHNY and CDR2 is SVGAGI in the germline V gene (reference sequence).

The CDR3 region has the DNA TGTGCCAGCAGTTTTGCGGTCGGGAGCAATCAGCCCCAGCATTTT. This encodes CASSFAVGSNQPQHF. The chain carries TRBV27 and TRBJ1-5, with no clear D. Trimming took off 3 bases at V and 1 base at J, with 10 bases between the two ends. CDR3 length: 15 amino acids. CDR1 and CDR2 (germline): MNHEY, SMNVEV (reference sequence).

This rearrangement joins TRBV4-1 to TRBJ2-3; 7 nucleotides agree with TRBD1. This CDR3 region has 19 residues. V lost 1 base, J lost 3 bases, and 16 bases stayed unmatched. In germline, CDR1 is MGHRA, CDR2 YSYEKL. The CDR3 reads CASSQALGGSRGWTDTQYF. The CDR3, as DNA: TGCGCCAGCAGCCAAGCGCTCGGCGGTAGCAGGGGGTGGACAGATACGCAGTATTTT.

The chain uses TRBV12-3 or TRBV12-4 and TRBJ2-2; D gene uncertain. Between the trimmed V and J ends, which lost 2 bases and 8 bases, there was a span of 9 bases. The CDR3 sequence is 13 residues long. The CDR3 here is CASSLRNGGELFF. The CDR3 DNA is TGTGCCAGCAGTTTAAGAAACGGGGGGGAGCTGTTTTTT.

V usage is TRBV10-3 and J usage is TRBJ1-1, with 7 nucleotides matching TRBD1. J gave up 0 bases and V 0 bases, and 7 bases lay outside the gene matches. CDR1 and CDR2 (germline): ENHRY, SYGVKD. The CDR3 has 17 amino acids. CDR3 coding DNA: TGTGCCATCAGTGAGTCTCTACTAGGGGGCATGAACACTGAAGCTTTCTTT. Translation: CAISESLLGGMNTEAFF.

The chain uses TRBV6-4 and TRBJ1-2, with TRBD1 matching 9 bases. The CDR3 consists of 15 residues. Germline V gives CDR1 MRHNA, CDR2 SNTAGT. V shed 0 bases, J shed 6 bases, and the junction held 5 bases outside the gene matches. Written as DNA, the CDR3 is TGTGCCAGCAGTGACTCCCACACAGGGGGCGATGGCTACACCTTC. Protein product: CASSDSHTGGDGYTF.

CDR3 amino acids: CASSQPQDRVNTEAFF. The CDR3 coding sequence is TGCGCCAGCAGCCAACCCCAGGACAGGGTAAACACTGAAGCTTTCTTT. The chain combines TRBV4-1 with TRBJ1-1, with 8 bases identical to TRBD1. Germline V gene lookup returns CDR1 MGHRA and CDR2 YSYEKL. This CDR3 comprises 16 residues. J lost 2 bases, V lost 2 bases, and 7 bases had no gene match.

This clone occurred once. The chain links TRBV19 to TRBJ1-5, with TRBD1 identical over 9 bases. Trimming at V came to 3 bases and at J to 4 bases, leaving 7 bases not matched to a gene. Germline V lookup: CDR1 LNHDA, CDR2 SQIVND (reference sequence). The length of the CDR3 is 16 residues. CDR3 protein: CASSIGGQGLNQPQHF. CDR3 bases: TGTGCCAGTAGTATTGGGGGACAGGGTCTTAATCAGCCCCAGCATTTT.